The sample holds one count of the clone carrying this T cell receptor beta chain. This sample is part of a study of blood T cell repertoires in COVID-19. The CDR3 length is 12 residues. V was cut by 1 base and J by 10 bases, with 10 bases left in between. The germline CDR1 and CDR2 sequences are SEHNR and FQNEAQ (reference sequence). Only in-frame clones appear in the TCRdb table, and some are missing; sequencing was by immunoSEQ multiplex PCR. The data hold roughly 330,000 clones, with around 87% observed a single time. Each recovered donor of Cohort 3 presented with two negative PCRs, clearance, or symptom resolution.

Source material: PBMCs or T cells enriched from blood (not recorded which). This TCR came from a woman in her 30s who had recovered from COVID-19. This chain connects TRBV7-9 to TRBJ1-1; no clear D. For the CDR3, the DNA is TGTGCCAGCAGCTTAGTAACCTCCGGAGCTTTCTTT. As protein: CASSLVTSGAFF. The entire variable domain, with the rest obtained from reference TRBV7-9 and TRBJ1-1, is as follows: DTGVSQNPRHKITKRGQNVTFRCDPISEHNRLYWYRQTLGQGPEFLTYFQNEAQLEKSRLLSDRFSAERPKGSFSTLEIQRTEQGDSAMYLCASSLVTSGAFFGQGTRLTVV.